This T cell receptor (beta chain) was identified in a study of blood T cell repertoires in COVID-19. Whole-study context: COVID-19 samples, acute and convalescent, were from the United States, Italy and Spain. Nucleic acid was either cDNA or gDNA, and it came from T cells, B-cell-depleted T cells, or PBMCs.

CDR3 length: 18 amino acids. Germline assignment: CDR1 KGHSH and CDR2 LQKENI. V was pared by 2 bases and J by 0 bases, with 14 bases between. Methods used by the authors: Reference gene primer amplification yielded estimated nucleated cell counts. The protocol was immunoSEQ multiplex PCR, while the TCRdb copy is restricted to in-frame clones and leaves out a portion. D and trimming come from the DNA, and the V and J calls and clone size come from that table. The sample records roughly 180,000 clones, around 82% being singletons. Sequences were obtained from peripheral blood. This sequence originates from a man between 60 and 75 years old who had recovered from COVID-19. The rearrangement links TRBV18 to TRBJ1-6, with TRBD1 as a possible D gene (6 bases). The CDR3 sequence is CASSPTTGSPSYNSPLHF. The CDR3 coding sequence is TGTGCCAGCTCACCAACCACAGGGAGTCCCTCCTATAATTCACCCCTCCACTTT.